The 13 T cell receptor beta chains given below trace back to one sample, sequenced in a study of cytomegalovirus exposure and HLA in healthy donors. The PCR made use of 60 Vbeta and 13 Jbeta primers. Libraries were prepared by immunoSEQ multiplex PCR; TCRdb keeps only in-frame clonotypes and omits some of them. Among around 100,000 clones listed, 81% were seen once. The source material was PBMCs. These receptors all come from a man aged 35 to 55 in good health and CMV-seropositive.

The rearrangement uses TRBV6-5 and TRBJ2-5; TRBD1 matches 7 bases. V was clipped by 3 bases and J by 4 bases; unmatched bases: 11. CDR1 is MNHEY, CDR2 SVGAGI, per germline. The CDR3 runs to 16 residues. The CDR3 nucleotides read TGTGCCAGCAGTTATTCCCCTACAGGGGAAGGAGAGACCCAGTACTTC. This gives the protein CASSYSPTGEGETQYF.

The chain has TRBV27 and TRBJ2-7; 9 positions match TRBD1. After removal of 6 bases from V and 5 bases from J, the junction contained 14 bases not matched to a gene. Germline CDR1 MNHEY, CDR2 SMNVEV (reference sequence). This CDR3 spans 16 amino acids. CDR3 amino acids: CASSPTRGTGWNEQYF. The CDR3 bases are TGTGCCAGCAGCCCGACGCGTGGGACAGGGTGGAACGAGCAGTACTTC.

The chain couples TRBV5-1 to TRBJ2-2; 7 bases align to TRBD2. CDR3 length: 17 residues. CDR1 and CDR2 (germline): SGHRS, YFSETQ. Losses at the gene ends were 7 bases for V and 5 bases for J; bases not matched to a gene: 17. CDR3: CASGPLPGTIGTGELFF. The CDR3 DNA follows: TGCGCCAGCGGCCCTTTACCCGGGACTATCGGGACCGGGGAGCTGTTTTTT.

The rearrangement uses TRBV18 and TRBJ2-5; D ambiguous. Germline V gene data show CDR1 as KGHSH and CDR2 as LQKENI. The V end was cut by 3 bases, the J end by 3 bases, with 8 bases between. This CDR3 has 13 amino acids. CDR3 coding DNA: TGTGCCAGCTCACCGGGCACCAAAGAGACCCAGTACTTC. Encoded protein: CASSPGTKETQYF.

The chain joins TRBV7-9 to TRBJ1-2; 8 bases map to TRBD1. After removal of 4 bases from V and 4 bases from J, the junction contained 5 bases not matched to a gene. CDR3 size: 14 residues. The germline CDR1 and CDR2 sequences are SEHNR and FQNEAQ (reference sequence). The CDR3 nucleotides are TGTGCCAGCAGCTCCAGGGGGCGAAGCTATGGCTACACCTTC. It specifies CASSSRGRSYGYTF. Full variable domain (remainder filled in from reference TRBV7-9 and TRBJ1-2): DTGVSQNPRHKITKRGQNVTFRCDPISEHNRLYWYRQTLGQGPEFLTYFQNEAQLEKSRLLSDRFSAERPKGSFSTLEIQRTEQGDSAMYLCASSSRGRSYGYTFGSGTRLTVV.

This clone came up a few times. The chain joins TRBV7-8 to TRBJ2-1; 7 bases line up with TRBD2. The V gene's germline CDR1 is SGHVS and CDR2 FQNEAQ. The CDR3 runs 15 residues. With V trimmed by 5 bases and J by 6 bases, 10 bases remained unmatched. The CDR3 loop reads CASSPRGESSNEQFF. The CDR3 coding sequence is TGTGCCAGCAGCCCACGGGGGGAGTCATCCAATGAGCAGTTCTTC.

The chain joins TRBV5-6 to TRBJ1-5, with D perhaps TRBD1 (6 bases). Germline CDR1 reads SGHDT; CDR2 reads YYEEEE. CDR3 length: 15 amino acids. Trimming shortened V by 0 bases and J by 3 bases, and 10 bases separated the two germline ends. CDR3 protein: CASSLGTVLNQPQHF. DNA of the CDR3: TGTGCCAGCAGCTTGGGGACAGTCCTCAATCAGCCCCAGCATTTT.

The chain carries TRBV6-6 and TRBJ2-5, with 7 bases matching TRBD2. V shed 9 bases and J 5 bases; nucleotides not matched to a gene: 3. This CDR3 is built from 11 residues. CDR1 and CDR2 from the germline V gene are MNHNY and SVGAGI (reference sequence). CDR3 protein: CASRGGETQYF. CDR3 in DNA: TGTGCCAGTAGGGGAGGGGAGACCCAGTACTTC.

The chain is built from TRBV7-9 and TRBJ1-6, with D perhaps matching TRBD1 (5 bases). The V and J ends lost 3 bases and 8 bases respectively, with 17 bases between them. The length of the CDR3 is 16 residues. CDR1 is SEHNR, CDR2 FQNEAQ, per germline (reference sequence). As DNA, the CDR3 is TGTGCCAGCAGCTTGGGGGGAGCGAGCCTCTATTCACCCCTCCACTTT. It specifies CASSLGGASLYSPLHF. Using reference TRBV7-9 and TRBJ1-6 for the parts outside the CDR3, the full variable domain is DTGVSQNPRHKITKRGQNVTFRCDPISEHNRLYWYRQTLGQGPEFLTYFQNEAQLEKSRLLSDRFSAERPKGSFSTLEIQRTEQGDSAMYLCASSLGGASLYSPLHFGNGTRLTVT.

The J gene is TRBJ1-4, the V gene TRBV5-5; TRBD1 might be the D (5 bases). Germline CDR1 reads SGHKS; CDR2 reads YYEKEE (reference sequence). Between the trimmed V and J ends, which lost 4 bases and 1 base, there was a span of 8 bases. CDR3 length equals 14 residues. The CDR3 region has the DNA TGTGCCAGCAGCCACCAGGGAACTAATGAAAAACTGTTTTTT. Amino acid sequence: CASSHQGTNEKLFF.

A remark on this clone: Sequence at one end of the junction differs from germline and may be a read error. For the CDR3, the DNA is TGTTCCAGCAGCCGACGGGCGGGCTCTTCTAGCACAGATACGCAGTATTTT. Its protein product is CSSSRRAGSSSTDTQYF. The chain carries TRBV7-9 and TRBJ2-3; D perhaps matches TRBD2 (5 bases). Germline CDR1 and CDR2: SEHNR and FQNEAQ (reference sequence). This CDR3 has 17 amino acids.

The chain couples TRBV5-4 to TRBJ2-2; TRBD1 matches 8 bases. J gave up 6 bases and V 0 bases, and 4 bases lay outside the gene matches. The CDR3 runs 15 residues. The V gene's germline CDR1 is SGHNT and CDR2 YYREEE (reference sequence). Here the CDR3 DNA reads TGTGCCAGCAGCTTGGGGCAGGGGGCGGCCGGGGAGCTGTTTTTT. Translated, it gives CASSLGQGAAGELFF.

This rearrangement joins TRBV6-1 to TRBJ2-3; D not resolved. This CDR3 is 13 amino acids long. Germline CDR1 MNHNS, CDR2 SASEGT. Trimming shortened V by 4 bases and J by 3 bases, and 8 bases separated the two germline ends. The chain's CDR3 is CASSGSRTDTQYF. CDR3 coding DNA: TGTGCCAGCAGTGGATCTCGGACAGATACGCAGTATTTT.